This TCR beta chain was recovered during a study of shared clonotypes between healthy human individuals. Only CD45RO-negative cells positively selected for CCR7 counted as naive CD8 cells, so terminally differentiated effector memory CD45RA+ cells were excluded. V lost 5 bases to trimming and J lost 2 bases; unmatched junction nucleotides: 6. Germline V CDR1 and CDR2: MDHEN, SYDVKM. This CDR3 is 14 amino acids long. The repertoire was sequenced with immunoSEQ multiplex PCR; TCRdb's copy has only in-frame clones and lacks some. The sample consists of 1.5 million to 2.5 million clones, just under 95% of them appearing once.

Sequences were obtained from naive CD8+ T cells sorted from blood. The chain is built from TRBV28 and TRBJ2-7; 7 nucleotides line up with TRBD2. The sequence came from a man younger than 35 in good health. The CDR3 loop is CASSAPAGTYEQYF. The CDR3 DNA sequence: TGTGCCAGCAGTGCTCCAGCGGGGACCTACGAGCAGTACTTC.